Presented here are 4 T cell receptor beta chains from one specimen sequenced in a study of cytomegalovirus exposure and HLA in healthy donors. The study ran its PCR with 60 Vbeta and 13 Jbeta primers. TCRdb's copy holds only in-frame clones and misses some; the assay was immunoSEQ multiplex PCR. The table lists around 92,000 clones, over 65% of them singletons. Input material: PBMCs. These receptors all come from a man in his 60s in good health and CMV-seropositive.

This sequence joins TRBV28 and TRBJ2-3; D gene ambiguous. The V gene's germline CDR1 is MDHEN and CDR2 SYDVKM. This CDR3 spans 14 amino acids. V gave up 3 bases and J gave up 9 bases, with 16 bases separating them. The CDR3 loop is CASSFSILSNTQYF. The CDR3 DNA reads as TGTGCCAGCAGTTTTTCGATTCTTAGCAACACGCAGTATTTT.

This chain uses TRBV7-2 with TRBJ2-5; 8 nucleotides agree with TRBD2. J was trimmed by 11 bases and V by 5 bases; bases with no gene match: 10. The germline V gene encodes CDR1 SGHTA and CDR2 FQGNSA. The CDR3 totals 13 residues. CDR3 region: CASSLPGGAWQYF. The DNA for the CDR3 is TGTGCCAGCAGCCTTCCCGGGGGGGCATGGCAGTACTTC.

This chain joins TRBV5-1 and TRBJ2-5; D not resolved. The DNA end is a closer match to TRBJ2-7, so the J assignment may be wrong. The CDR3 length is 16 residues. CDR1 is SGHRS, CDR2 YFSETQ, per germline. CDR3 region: CASSQEGNLRRSEQYF. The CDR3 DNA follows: TGCGCCAGCAGCCAAGAAGGGAACCTACGCCGTAGCGAGCAGTACTTC.

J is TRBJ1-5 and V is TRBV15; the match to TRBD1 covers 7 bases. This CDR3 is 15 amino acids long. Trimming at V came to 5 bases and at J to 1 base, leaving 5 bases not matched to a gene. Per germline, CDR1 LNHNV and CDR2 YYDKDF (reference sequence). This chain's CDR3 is CATSVGTVSNQPQHF. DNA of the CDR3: TGTGCCACCAGCGTAGGGACAGTAAGCAATCAGCCCCAGCATTTT.